The source of this T cell receptor beta chain is a study of cytomegalovirus exposure and HLA in healthy donors. Concerning this clone itself: The antigen is undetermined.

Study-level findings and limits: A later examination showed that TCR association rates differed by HLA locus, with DRB1 most and HLA-C fewest. High sensitivity and specificity were reportedly achieved when the classifier diagnosed cytomegalovirus status. The study reported that TCR beta sequences accurately predicted HLA-A and HLA-B alleles in most subjects.

Researchers ran the PCR with 60 Vbeta and 13 Jbeta primers. Authors' processing steps: It was a later analysis that counted about 80 million unique TCR beta chains, of which roughly 11 million were shared. Produced via immunoSEQ multiplex PCR; TCRdb's table is partial and in-frame only. That table is the source of V, J and clone size, and D and trimming were worked out from the DNA. The data show 100,000 or so clones, 75% to 90% seen once. With V trimmed by 3 bases and J by 4 bases, 8 bases remained unmatched. Germline V gene data show CDR1 as LNHDA and CDR2 as SQIVND (reference sequence). The CDR3 extends over 16 amino acids.

Material for sequencing was PBMCs. The V and J genes are TRBV19 and TRBJ1-5; 8 bases fit TRBD1. The receptor's source is a man aged 25-45 years in good health and CMV-seropositive. The CDR3 region has the DNA TGTGCCAGTAGTATTCTATCCAGGGGGCGAAATCAGCCCCAGCATTTT. This translates into CASSILSRGRNQPQHF.